The next 21 T cell receptor beta chains were all read from a single sample in a study of blood T cell repertoires in COVID-19. The method was immunoSEQ multiplex PCR; TCRdb's version includes in-frame clones alone and lacks a portion of them. Of some 120,000 clones in the sample, just under 85% were seen once. The sequenced sample consisted of peripheral blood. Receptors were obtained from a man aged 65 to 85 with active or convalescent COVID-19.

The sample holds a few counts of this clone. V usage is TRBV7-9 and J usage is TRBJ1-2; 9 bases line up with TRBD1. Looked up from germline, CDR1 is SEHNR and CDR2 is FQNEAQ (reference sequence). J was trimmed by 4 bases and V by 5 bases; bases with no gene match: 11. The CDR3 is 16 residues long. The CDR3 protein is CASSIAPGQGPYGYTF. The CDR3, as DNA: TGTGCCAGCAGCATCGCGCCGGGACAGGGACCCTATGGCTACACCTTC.

This clone appeared many times. The chain has TRBV2 and TRBJ2-1, with a tentative D call TRBD2 (6 bases). V lost 2 bases and J lost 4, with 9 bases in between. Germline loops: CDR1 SNHLY, CDR2 FYNNEI. CDR3 size: 14 residues. The CDR3 is CASSEMREYNEQFF. The CDR3 DNA reads as TGTGCCAGCAGTGAAATGCGGGAATACAATGAGCAGTTCTTC.

This chain connects TRBV5-4 to TRBJ1-1, with no clear D. CDR3 length equals 14 residues. V shed 0 bases and J shed 0 bases, with 6 bases lying between them. The germline V gene has CDR1 SGHNT and CDR2 YYREEE (reference sequence). In DNA, the CDR3 is TGTGCCAGCAGCTTGGACAGCATGAACACTGAAGCTTTCTTT. This codes for CASSLDSMNTEAFF.

This clone is a singleton in its sample. This chain connects TRBV11-3 to TRBJ2-5; the D is unclear. The germline V and J ends were trimmed by 0 bases and 5 bases, with 10 bases remaining between them. The CDR3 contains 14 residues. The germline CDR1 and CDR2 sequences are SGHNT and YENEEA. CDR3 bases: TGTGCCAGCAGCTTAGATAGAAGAAGCGAGACCCAGTACTTC. Translation gives CASSLDRRSETQYF.

This chain joins TRBV4-1 and TRBJ1-4, with 8 bases identical to TRBD1. The CDR3 totals 18 residues. The V segment lost 4 bases and the J segment 3 bases; nucleotides outside the gene matches: 13. Per germline, CDR1 MGHRA and CDR2 YSYEKL. The CDR3, as DNA: TGCGCCAGCAGCCCTTTCTCCCCCCGACAGGGGTCTAATGAAAAACTGTTTTTT. Translation gives CASSPFSPRQGSNEKLFF.

J is TRBJ1-5 and V is TRBV19; possibly TRBD1 for D (6 bases). The ends were cut back, 5 bases at V and 7 bases at J, with 15 bases in the middle. Germline V CDR1 and CDR2: LNHDA, SQIVND (reference sequence). The CDR3 spans 14 residues. CDR3 protein: CASSWTVKGQPQHF. DNA of the CDR3: TGTGCCAGTAGTTGGACAGTAAAGGGACAGCCCCAGCATTTT.

The rearrangement uses TRBV9 and TRBJ2-3; 14 bases fit TRBD2. The CDR3 consists of 16 residues. V gave up 4 bases and J gave up 6 bases; unmatched junction bases: 7. Germline V CDR1 and CDR2: SGDLS, YYNGEE. The CDR3: CASSPRTSGRTDTQYF. As DNA, the CDR3 is TGTGCCAGCAGCCCAAGGACTAGCGGGAGGACGGATACGCAGTATTTT.

This clone showed up just a few times. The rearrangement links TRBV7-2 to TRBJ1-5; a possible D gene is TRBD1 (5 bases). CDR3 length: 14 residues. V lost 5 bases to trimming and J lost 5 bases, with 13 bases between them. CDR1 SGHTA and CDR2 FQGNSA come from the germline V gene. CDR3 sequence: CASSPMAGDQPQHF. CDR3 bases: TGTGCCAGCAGCCCCATGGCGGGGGATCAGCCCCAGCATTTT. Full variable domain (missing parts from reference TRBV7-2 and TRBJ1-5): GAGVSQSPSNKVTEKGKDVELRCDPISGHTALYWYRQSLGQGLEFLIYFQGNSAPDKSGLPSDRFSAERTGGSVSTLTIQRTQQEDSAVYLCASSPMAGDQPQHFGDGTRLSIL.

The chain joins TRBV4-2 to TRBJ2-5, with D perhaps matching TRBD1 (6 bases). This CDR3 region has 16 residues. The germline gives CDR1 LGHNA, CDR2 YNFKEQ. Trimming cost V 1 base and J 2 bases, with 14 bases left between them. CDR3 bases: TGTGCCAGCAGCCAAGCTGCTTGGGGGACACAAGAGACCCAGTACTTC. This sequence encodes CASSQAAWGTQETQYF.

The chain employs TRBV5-1 and TRBJ1-2; TRBD1 aligns across 8 bases. The CDR3 runs to 15 residues. Germline-derived CDR1 and CDR2 are SGHRS and YFSETQ. Trimming took 3 bases from V and 6 from J; bases not matched to a gene: 10. CDR3 protein: CASSSGQAGIDGYTF. In DNA form, the CDR3 reads TGCGCCAGCAGCTCGGGACAGGCAGGGATCGATGGCTACACCTTC.

This clone was detected a few times. The chain joins TRBV24-1 to TRBJ2-5, with D maybe TRBD1 (6 bases). The CDR3 is 15 amino acids. The germline V gene encodes CDR1 KGHDR and CDR2 SFDVKD. V was pared by 2 bases and J by 1 base, with 10 bases between. The CDR3 reads CATSDSGHLQETQYF. CDR3 in DNA: TGTGCCACCAGTGATTCGGGACATCTCCAAGAGACCCAGTACTTC.

This chain uses TRBV7-2 with TRBJ1-2, with 9 bases aligning to TRBD1. Germline CDR1 and CDR2: SGHTA and FQGNSA. The CDR3 is made up of 14 amino acids. The V and J ends lost 5 bases and 6 bases, in that order; junction bases with no gene match: 7. The CDR3 region has the DNA TGTGCCAGCAGCCCCCAGGGGACAGGGAATGGCTACACCTTC. Protein: CASSPQGTGNGYTF.

The V and J genes are TRBV28 and TRBJ2-1; D is undetermined. CDR3 length: 14 amino acids. Germline CDR1 and CDR2: MDHEN and SYDVKM. V was cut by 3 bases and J by 4 bases, with 10 bases left in between. In nucleotides, the CDR3 is TGTGCCAGCAGTTTGGTCCAGGATTACAATGAGCAGTTCTTC. Amino acids: CASSLVQDYNEQFF.

The chain combines TRBV5-1 with TRBJ2-2, with a tentative D call TRBD1 (7 bases). The CDR3 runs to 17 residues. V dropped 0 bases and J dropped 1 base, with 13 bases sitting between them. Germline V gives CDR1 SGHRS, CDR2 YFSETQ. This chain's CDR3 is CASSLEAGGLNTGELFF. The CDR3 nucleotides read TGCGCCAGCAGCTTGGAGGCAGGGGGGTTGAACACCGGGGAGCTGTTTTTT.

The chain is built from TRBV25-1 and TRBJ2-1; 9 bases match TRBD1. The CDR3 runs 16 residues. From germline, CDR1 is MGHDK and CDR2 SYGVNS. J was trimmed by 7 bases and V by 7 bases; bases with no gene match: 14. DNA of the CDR3: TGTGCCAGCATTGCCCGGGGGACAGGGAGGGGGAATGAGCAGTTCTTC. As protein: CASIARGTGRGNEQFF.

This chain joins TRBV6-1 and TRBJ2-7; D call uncertain. CDR3 length equals 13 residues. The germline V gene has CDR1 MNHNS and CDR2 SASEGT. V was cut by 2 bases and J by 2 bases, with 7 bases left in between. The CDR3 DNA reads TGTGCCAGCAGTGAATCTAAGACCTACGAGCAGTACTTC. As protein: CASSESKTYEQYF.

The chain couples TRBV11-3 to TRBJ2-3; weak D call: TRBD2 (5 bases). Germline loops: CDR1 SGHNT, CDR2 YENEEA. V was trimmed by 6 bases and J by 2 bases, leaving 12 bases between them. This CDR3 spans 14 amino acids. CDR3 region: CASRRDYNTDTQYF. In DNA, the CDR3 is TGTGCCAGCAGGAGAGACTACAACACAGATACGCAGTATTTT.

The J gene is TRBJ1-1, the V gene TRBV9, with no clear D. The CDR3 spans 13 residues. Trimming left V 4 bases short and J 1 base short, with 8 bases between. The germline V gene has CDR1 SGDLS and CDR2 YYNGEE. This CDR3 is CASSQTTNTEAFF. CDR3 DNA sequence: TGTGCCAGCAGCCAGACAACGAACACTGAAGCTTTCTTT. Together with reference TRBV9 and TRBJ1-1, the CDR3 gives the full variable domain: DSGVTQTPKHLITATGQRVTLRCSPRSGDLSVYWYQQSLDQGLQFLIQYYNGEERAKGNILERFSAQQFPDLHSELNLSSLELGDSALYFCASSQTTNTEAFFGQGTRLTVV.

This chain links TRBV5-6 with TRBJ1-3, with D hard to call. The CDR3 spans 16 residues. Looked up from germline, CDR1 is SGHDT and CDR2 is YYEEEE. Trimming cost V 3 bases and J 3 bases, with 16 bases left between them. The DNA of the CDR3 is TGTGCCAGCAGCTCCCTAGGAGGGTCCGATGGAAACACCATATATTTT. Residues: CASSSLGGSDGNTIYF. Variable domain in full (rest from reference TRBV5-6 and TRBJ1-3): DAGVTQSPTHLIKTRGQQVTLRCSPKSGHDTVSWYQQALGQGPQFIFQYYEEEERQRGNFPDRFSGHQFPNYSSELNVNALLLGDSALYLCASSSLGGSDGNTIYFGEGSWLTVV.

This clone was seen a handful of times. The rearrangement joins TRBV19 to TRBJ1-1; TRBD1 aligns across 7 bases. The CDR3 has 13 residues. With 6 bases clipped from V and 5 bases from J, the junction kept 6 bases outside the gene matches. Germline lookup yields CDR1 LNHDA and CDR2 SQIVND (reference sequence). In DNA form, the CDR3 reads TGTGCCAGTAGAGAGACAGGGCCGACTGAAGCTTTCTTT. Translated, it gives CASRETGPTEAFF.

The chain uses TRBV4-1 and TRBJ1-2; TRBD1 matches at 8 bases. Germline V gene data show CDR1 as MGHRA and CDR2 as YSYEKL. The CDR3 contains 15 residues. J was trimmed by 2 bases and V by 0 bases; bases with no gene match: 2. The CDR3 coding sequence is TGCGCCAGCAGCCAAGAGACAGGGGTCAACTATGGCTACACCTTC. It codes for CASSQETGVNYGYTF.